This T cell receptor beta chain emerged from a study of T-cell reconstitution after alpha-beta-depleted transplantation in children. Findings and caveats of the study: T-cell counts and diversity at one year following transplant were attributed mainly to newly produced T cells. The study reportedly traced alpha-beta T cells about two months after transplant to several hundred expanded graft clones.

On this clonotype: What it binds is not known.

Researchers prepared the TCRbeta library using unique molecular identifiers, the study reports. TCRdb ran MiXCR on the PCR reads and lists one entry per CDR3 protein. The profile shows about 980,000 distinct CDR3 sequences, about 29% of them singletons. After removal of 0 bases from V and 2 bases from J, the junction contained 13 bases not matched to a gene. Germline loops: CDR1 SGHVS, CDR2 FNYEAQ. The CDR3 loop spans 18 amino acids. The chain uses TRBV7-6 and TRBJ2-7; TRBD1 matches at 7 bases. The source is a boy under two years old who had a stem cell transplant for SCID, so the T cells may come from the graft donor. Sequences were derived from PBMCs, mostly from graft donor cells, sampled 360 days after TCRalphabeta/CD19-depleted stem cell transplant. The CDR3 spells CASSLAIIEGAFAYEQYF. CDR3 DNA sequence: TGTGCCAGCAGCTTAGCAATTATCGAGGGGGCCTTTGCCTACGAGCAGTACTTC.